Listed below are T cell receptor beta chains from one sample, sequenced in a study of human T cells and chemical hapten exposure. Using its own MiXCR run on the RACE reads, TCRdb lists one record per CDR3 protein. Of 200,000 to 300,000 distinct CDR3 sequences in the sample, about 8.6% were seen once. The sequences come from whole blood, collected in connection with sensitization to the hapten diphenylcyclopropenone (DPC). The receptors originated from a woman aged 40 to 50 with alopecia areata. Some clones in this sample may be carry-over from other donors' samples. Both conserved end residues are part of each CDR3. The D gene is left open where the match is weak. Clone sizes are given selectively: once, few, many, or a class where the clone is expanded.

V gene	D gene	clone size	J gene	CDR3 DNA	CDR3 protein
TRBV28	TRBD2	many	TRBJ2-1	TGTGCCAGCAGTTCCAAACCCGTTAGCGGGAGGACCTACAATGAGCAGTTCTTC	CASSSKPVSGRTYNEQFF
TRBV28	NA	NA	TRBJ2-7	TGTGCCAGCAGTTTCGACCGGCCTTACGAGCAGTACTTC	CASSFDRPYEQYF
TRBV6-6	TRBD1	NA	TRBJ1-4	TGTGCCAGTTGGGGACAGAGTAATGAAAAACTGTTTTTT	CASWGQSNEKLFF
TRBV20-1	TRBD1	NA	TRBJ2-1	TGCAGTGCTAGCCGCATTCCCGGACAGGGGGCGTTGGATGAGCAGTTCTTC	CSASRIPGQGALDEQFF
TRBV7-2	NA	NA	TRBJ2-3	TGTGCCAGCAGCTTAGCTATCGGAGAAAGCACAGATACGCAGTATTTT	CASSLAIGESTDTQYF
TRBV21-1	NA	few	TRBJ2-1	TGTGCCAGCAGCAAAGAAGGGACTTTTTACAATGAGCAGTTCTTC	CASSKEGTFYNEQFF
TRBV7-9	NA	NA	TRBJ2-2	TGTGCCAGCAGCTTAGGTTTAGGCAAGAACACCGGGGAGCTGTTTTTT	CASSLGLGKNTGELFF
TRBV6-2/TRBV6-3	NA	NA	TRBJ2-7	TGTGCCAGCAAGCGGCCAAGGGGAGAGCAGTACTTC	CASKRPRGEQYF
TRBV5-1	NA	NA	TRBJ2-1	TGCGCCAGCCTTTCAGAGGCCTACAATGAGCAGTTCTTC	CASLSEAYNEQFF
TRBV15	TRBD1	many	TRBJ1-1	TGTGCCACCAGCAGAGGTGGGACAGGGCTTTCGAACACTGAAGCTTTCTTT	CATSRGGTGLSNTEAFF
TRBV6-2/TRBV6-3	TRBD2	NA	TRBJ2-7	TGTGCCAGCAGTTACCTTGCTAGCGGGAGGGGCGACGAGCAGTACTTC	CASSYLASGRGDEQYF
TRBV9	TRBD2	few	TRBJ2-1	TGTGCCAGCAGCCGCTCAACTAGCGGGAGCTCCTACAATGAGCAGTTCTTC	CASSRSTSGSSYNEQFF
TRBV28	TRBD1	many	TRBJ1-1	TGTGCCGTTTCGACAGGGAGCACTGAAGCTTTCTTT	CAVSTGSTEAFF
TRBV5-1	TRBD2	few	TRBJ2-3	TGCGCCAGCAGCTTGCCCGGGACTAGCGGGAAAGCAGATACGCAGTATTTT	CASSLPGTSGKADTQYF
TRBV7-9	NA	many	TRBJ1-1	TGTGCCAGCAACCTACTACGGGAAGCTTTCTTT	CASNLLREAFF
TRBV5-1	NA	few	TRBJ2-1	TGCGCCAGCAGCTTGGCCAGTCAAAATGAGCAGTTCTTC	CASSLASQNEQFF
TRBV7-2	NA	NA	TRBJ1-1	TGTGCCAGCAGCTTAGGATCAGGGACGAACACTGAAGCTTTCTTT	CASSLGSGTNTEAFF
TRBV5-1	TRBD1	few	TRBJ1-1	TGCGCCAGCAGCTTGGCCGTCGGGACAGGTTTGGACACTGAAGCTTTCTTT	CASSLAVGTGLDTEAFF
TRBV10-3	TRBD2	few	TRBJ2-5	TGTGCCATCAGTGGTACTAGCGGGGAAGAGACCCAGTACTTC	CAISGTSGEETQYF
TRBV7-2	NA	few	TRBJ2-1	TGTGCCAGCAGCGCCCAGGGACGATTGGTTACTTACAATGAGCAGTTCTTC	CASSAQGRLVTYNEQFF
TRBV6-5	NA	NA	TRBJ2-3	TGTGCCAGCGGGACCCCTCCGCAGTATTTT	CASGTPPQYF
TRBV28	TRBD1	few	TRBJ2-5	TGTGCCAGCTCCTCGAGGACAGGGGCTTTGGAGACCCAGTACTTC	CASSSRTGALETQYF
TRBV6-5	NA	NA	TRBJ2-1	TGTGCCAGCAGTTACTCGGGTAGCCTTAACGATGAGCAGTTCTTC	CASSYSGSLNDEQFF
TRBV29-1	NA	NA	TRBJ2-3	TGCAGTTGTGGGCCGGGGCCAGATACGCAGTATTTT	CSCGPGPDTQYF
TRBV7-3	NA	few	TRBJ2-1	TGTGCCAGCAGCCTGACAACCTACAATGAGCAGTTCTTC	CASSLTTYNEQFF